The present T cell receptor beta chain was sequenced within a study of T cells in Graves' hyperthyroidism and ophthalmopathy. General study results and limits: Most expanded thyroid clonotypes above 0.001 recurred in blood.

Graves' hyperthyroidism was deemed stable absent ophthalmopathy progression within 18 months. Researchers barred patients who had uncontrolled infection, other autoimmune disease, pregnancy or lactation. There were TCR beta CDR3 regions amplified from RNA transcripts. The primer set for the first-round RT-PCR of the TCR CDR3 was HTBI. MiXCR, applied by TCRdb to the multiplex PCR reads, yields one record per CDR3 protein. This table has about 690,000 distinct CDR3 sequences, roughly 17% appearing once. CDR1 SGHRS and CDR2 YFSETQ come from the germline V gene. CDR3 size: 13 residues. This clonotype was seen ten or more times. Its antigen is unidentified. One junction end does not reproduce the germline sequence, and a read error may be involved.

V is TRBV5-1 and J is TRBJ2-2, with 7 bases aligning to TRBD1. What was sequenced was blood. This TCR was recovered from a man between 45 and 60 years old with Graves' hyperthyroidism. CDR3 region: CASSSQGAGELFF. CDR3 coding DNA: TGTGCCAGCAGTTCCCAGGGGGCCGGGGAGCTGTTTTTT.